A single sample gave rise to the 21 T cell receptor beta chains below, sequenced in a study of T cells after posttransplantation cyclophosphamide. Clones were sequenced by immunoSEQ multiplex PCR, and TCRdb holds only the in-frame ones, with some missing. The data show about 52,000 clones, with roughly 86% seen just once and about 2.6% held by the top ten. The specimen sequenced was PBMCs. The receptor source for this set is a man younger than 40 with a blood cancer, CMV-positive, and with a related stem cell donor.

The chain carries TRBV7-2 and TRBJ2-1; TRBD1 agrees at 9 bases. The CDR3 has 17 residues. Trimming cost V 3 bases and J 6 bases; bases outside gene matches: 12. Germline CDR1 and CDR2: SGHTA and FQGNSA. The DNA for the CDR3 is TGTGCCAGCAGCTTCCCAATGACGGGACAGGGTTCCAATGAGCAGTTCTTC. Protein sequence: CASSFPMTGQGSNEQFF.

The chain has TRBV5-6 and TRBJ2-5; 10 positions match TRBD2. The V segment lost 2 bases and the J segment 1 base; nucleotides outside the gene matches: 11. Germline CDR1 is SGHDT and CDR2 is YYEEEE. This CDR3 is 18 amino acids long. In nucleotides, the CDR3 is TGTGCCAGCAGCTTTAGGGCATTGACTAGCGGGTTCCAAGAGACCCAGTACTTC. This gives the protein CASSFRALTSGFQETQYF. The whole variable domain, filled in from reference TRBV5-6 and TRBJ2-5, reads DAGVTQSPTHLIKTRGQQVTLRCSPKSGHDTVSWYQQALGQGPQFIFQYYEEEERQRGNFPDRFSGHQFPNYSSELNVNALLLGDSALYLCASSFRALTSGFQETQYFGPGTRLLVL.

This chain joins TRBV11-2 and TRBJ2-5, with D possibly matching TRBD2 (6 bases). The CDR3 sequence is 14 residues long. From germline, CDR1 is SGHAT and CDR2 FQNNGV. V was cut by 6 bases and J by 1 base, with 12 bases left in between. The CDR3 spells CASSAAGSQETQYF. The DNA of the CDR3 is TGTGCCAGCAGTGCCGCGGGATCCCAAGAGACCCAGTACTTC.

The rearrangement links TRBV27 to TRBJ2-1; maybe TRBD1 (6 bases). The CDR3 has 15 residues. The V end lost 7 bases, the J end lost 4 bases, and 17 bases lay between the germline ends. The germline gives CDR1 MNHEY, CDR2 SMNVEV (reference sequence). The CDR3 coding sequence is TGTGCCAGCAAAGGGTTGGACAGTTTTTACAATGAGCAGTTCTTC. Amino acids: CASKGLDSFYNEQFF.

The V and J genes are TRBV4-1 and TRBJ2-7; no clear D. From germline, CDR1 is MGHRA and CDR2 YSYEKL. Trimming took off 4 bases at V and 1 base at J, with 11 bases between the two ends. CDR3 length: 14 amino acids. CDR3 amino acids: CASSLSALSYEQYF. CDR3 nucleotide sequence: TGCGCCAGCAGCCTAAGCGCCCTATCCTACGAGCAGTACTTC.

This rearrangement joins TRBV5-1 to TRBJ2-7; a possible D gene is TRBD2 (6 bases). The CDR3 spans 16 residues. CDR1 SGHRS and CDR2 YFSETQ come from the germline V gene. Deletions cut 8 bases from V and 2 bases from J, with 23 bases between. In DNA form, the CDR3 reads TGCGCCAGTAAAGAACTAGCAGGGATAGACACCTACGAGCAGTACTTC. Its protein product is CASKELAGIDTYEQYF.

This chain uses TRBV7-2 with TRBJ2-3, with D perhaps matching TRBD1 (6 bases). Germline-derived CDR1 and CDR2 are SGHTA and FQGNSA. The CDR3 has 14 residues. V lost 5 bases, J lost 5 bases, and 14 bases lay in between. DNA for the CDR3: TGTGCCAGCAGCGGCACCAGGGGTTTAGATACGCAGTATTTT. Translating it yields CASSGTRGLDTQYF.

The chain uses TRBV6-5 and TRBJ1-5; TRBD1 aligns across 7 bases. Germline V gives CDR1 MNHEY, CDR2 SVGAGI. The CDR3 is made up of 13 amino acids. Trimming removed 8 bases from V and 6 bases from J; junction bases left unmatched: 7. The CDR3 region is CASRRQGSQPQHF. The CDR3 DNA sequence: TGTGCCAGCCGAAGACAGGGAAGTCAGCCCCAGCATTTT.

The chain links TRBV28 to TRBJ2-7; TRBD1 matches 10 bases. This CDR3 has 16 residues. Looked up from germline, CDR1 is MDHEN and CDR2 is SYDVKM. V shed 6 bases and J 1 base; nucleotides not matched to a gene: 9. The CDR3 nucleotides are TGTGCCAGCAGGCTGAGCCCGGGACAGGGGTCCTACGAGCAGTACTTC. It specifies CASRLSPGQGSYEQYF.

CDR3 DNA sequence: TGTGCCAGTAGTACCCTAGAGACGGACTTCAATGAGCAGTTCTTC. The encoded protein is CASSTLETDFNEQFF. This chain links TRBV19 with TRBJ2-1, with D possibly being TRBD2 (5 bases). Trimming cost V 4 bases and J 6 bases, with 16 bases left between them. The germline CDR1 and CDR2 sequences are LNHDA and SQIVND (reference sequence). The length of the CDR3 is 15 residues.

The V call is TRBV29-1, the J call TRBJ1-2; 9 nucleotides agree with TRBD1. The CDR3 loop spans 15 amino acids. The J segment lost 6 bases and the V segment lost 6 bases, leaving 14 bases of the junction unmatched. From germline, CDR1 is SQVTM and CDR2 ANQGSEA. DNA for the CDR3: TGCAGCGTCCTATCCCAGGGACAGGGTGCGGATGGCTACACCTTC. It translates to CSVLSQGQGADGYTF.

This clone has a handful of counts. CDR3 residues: CASSASYNQPQHF. CDR3 DNA sequence: TGTGCCAGCAGCGCCTCCTACAATCAGCCCCAGCATTTT. This chain links TRBV7-8 with TRBJ1-5; D remains unclear. V was shortened by 5 bases and J by 3 bases, with 8 bases between the two germline ends. The CDR3 spans 13 residues. CDR1 and CDR2 from the germline V gene are SGHVS and FQNEAQ.

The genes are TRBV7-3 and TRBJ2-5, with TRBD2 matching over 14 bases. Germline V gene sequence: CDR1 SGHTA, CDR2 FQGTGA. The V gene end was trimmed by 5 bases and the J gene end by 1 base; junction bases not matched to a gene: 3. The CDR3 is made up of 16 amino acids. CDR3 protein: CASSRGLAGVQETQYF. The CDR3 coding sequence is TGTGCCAGCAGCCGGGGACTAGCGGGGGTCCAAGAGACCCAGTACTTC.

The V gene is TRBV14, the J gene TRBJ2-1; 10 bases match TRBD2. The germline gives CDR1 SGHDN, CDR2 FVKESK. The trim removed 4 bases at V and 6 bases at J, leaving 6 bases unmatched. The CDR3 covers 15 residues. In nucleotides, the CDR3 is TGTGCCAGCAGCCGTTCTCTAGCGGGAGTCAATGAGCAGTTCTTC. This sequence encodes CASSRSLAGVNEQFF.

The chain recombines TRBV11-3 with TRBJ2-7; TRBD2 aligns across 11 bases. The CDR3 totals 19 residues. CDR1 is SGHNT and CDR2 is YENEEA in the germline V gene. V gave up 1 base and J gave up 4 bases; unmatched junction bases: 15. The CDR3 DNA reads TGTGCCAGCAGCTTAGGCACTAGCGGGAGCATACCGACACGATACGAGCAGTACTTC. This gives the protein CASSLGTSGSIPTRYEQYF.

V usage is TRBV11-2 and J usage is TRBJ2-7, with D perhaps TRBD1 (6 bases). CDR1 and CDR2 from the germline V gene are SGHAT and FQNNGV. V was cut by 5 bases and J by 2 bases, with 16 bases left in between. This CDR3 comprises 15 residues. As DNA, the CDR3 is TGTGCCAGCAGCCCATCGGACAGCTCCCCCTACGAGCAGTACTTC. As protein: CASSPSDSSPYEQYF.

In DNA form, the CDR3 reads TGTGCCAGCGCTCCACAGGACTGGGGGGGTGGGGAGCAGTACTTC. Its protein is CASAPQDWGGGEQYF. The chain employs TRBV5-4 and TRBJ2-7, with TRBD2 identical over 7 bases. Looked up from germline, CDR1 is SGHNT and CDR2 is YYREEE (reference sequence). J was trimmed by 7 bases and V by 7 bases; bases with no gene match: 17. This CDR3 has 15 residues.

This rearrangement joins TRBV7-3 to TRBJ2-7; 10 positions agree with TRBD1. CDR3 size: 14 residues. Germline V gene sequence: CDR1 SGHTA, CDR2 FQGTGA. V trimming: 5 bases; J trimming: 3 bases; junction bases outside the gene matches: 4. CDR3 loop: CASSRDRGDYEQYF. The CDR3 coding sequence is TGTGCCAGCAGCCGGGACAGGGGAGACTACGAGCAGTACTTC.

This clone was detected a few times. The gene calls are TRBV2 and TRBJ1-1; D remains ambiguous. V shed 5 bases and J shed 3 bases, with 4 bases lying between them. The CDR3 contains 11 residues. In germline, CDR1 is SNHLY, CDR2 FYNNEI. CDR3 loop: CASSIDTEAFF. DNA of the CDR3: TGTGCCAGCAGTATCGACACTGAAGCTTTCTTT.

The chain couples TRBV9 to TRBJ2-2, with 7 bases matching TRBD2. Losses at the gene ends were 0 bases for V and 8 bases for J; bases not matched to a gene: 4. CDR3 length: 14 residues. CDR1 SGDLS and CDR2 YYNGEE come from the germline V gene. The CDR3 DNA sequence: TGTGCCAGCAGCGTAGTGCGGGAGAAGGGGGAGCTGTTTTTT. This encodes CASSVVREKGELFF.

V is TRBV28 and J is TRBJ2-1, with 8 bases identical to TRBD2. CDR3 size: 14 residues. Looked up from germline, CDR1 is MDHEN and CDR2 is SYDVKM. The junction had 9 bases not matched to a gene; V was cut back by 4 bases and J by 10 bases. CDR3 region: CASSSGLGGDEQFF. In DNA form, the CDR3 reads TGTGCCAGCAGTTCGGGACTAGGGGGTGACGAGCAGTTCTTC. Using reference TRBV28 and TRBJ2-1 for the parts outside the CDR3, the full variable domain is DVKVTQSSRYLVKRTGEKVFLECVQDMDHENMFWYRQDPGLGLRLIYFSYDVKMKEKGDIPEGYSVSREKKERFSLILESASTNQTSMYLCASSSGLGGDEQFFGPGTRLTVL.